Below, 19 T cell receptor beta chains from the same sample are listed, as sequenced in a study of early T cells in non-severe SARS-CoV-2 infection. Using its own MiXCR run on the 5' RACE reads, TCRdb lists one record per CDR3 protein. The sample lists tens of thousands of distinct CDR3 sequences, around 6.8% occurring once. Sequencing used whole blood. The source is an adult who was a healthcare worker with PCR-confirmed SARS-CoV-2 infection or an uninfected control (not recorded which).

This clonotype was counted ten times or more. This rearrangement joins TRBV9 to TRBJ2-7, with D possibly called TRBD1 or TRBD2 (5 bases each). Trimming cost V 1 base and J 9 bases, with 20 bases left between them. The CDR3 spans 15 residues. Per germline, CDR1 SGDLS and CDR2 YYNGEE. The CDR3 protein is CASSVQGNAEDAQYF. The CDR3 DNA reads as TGTGCCAGCAGCGTACAGGGAAATGCGGAGGATGCGCAGTACTTC.

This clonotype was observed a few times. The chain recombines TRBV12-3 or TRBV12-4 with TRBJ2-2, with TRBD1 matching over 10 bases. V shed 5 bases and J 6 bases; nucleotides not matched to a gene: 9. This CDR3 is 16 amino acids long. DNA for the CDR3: TGTGCCAGCAGTCCGCGACAGGGGGCGATATCCGGGGAGCTGTTTTTT. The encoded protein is CASSPRQGAISGELFF.

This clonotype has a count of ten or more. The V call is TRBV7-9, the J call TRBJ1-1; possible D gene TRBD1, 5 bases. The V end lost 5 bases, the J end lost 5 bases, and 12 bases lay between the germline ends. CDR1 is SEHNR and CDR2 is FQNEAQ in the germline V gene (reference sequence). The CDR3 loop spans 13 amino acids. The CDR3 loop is CASSGFGGTEAFF. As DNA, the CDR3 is TGTGCCAGCAGCGGGTTTGGGGGGACTGAAGCTTTCTTT.

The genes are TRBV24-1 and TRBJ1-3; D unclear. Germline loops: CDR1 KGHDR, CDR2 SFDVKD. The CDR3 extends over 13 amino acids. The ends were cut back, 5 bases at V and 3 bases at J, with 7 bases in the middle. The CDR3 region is CATSAHGGNTIYF. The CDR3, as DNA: TGTGCCACCAGTGCGCACGGTGGAAACACCATATATTTT.

The CDR3 nucleotides read TGTGCCAGCACCTGGGGGACCTATGGCTACACCTTC. Translated: CASTWGTYGYTF. This chain joins TRBV12-3 or TRBV12-4 and TRBJ1-2; TRBD1 is a possible D gene (5 bases). Deletions cut 7 bases from V and 4 bases from J, with 10 bases between. The CDR3 consists of 12 residues.

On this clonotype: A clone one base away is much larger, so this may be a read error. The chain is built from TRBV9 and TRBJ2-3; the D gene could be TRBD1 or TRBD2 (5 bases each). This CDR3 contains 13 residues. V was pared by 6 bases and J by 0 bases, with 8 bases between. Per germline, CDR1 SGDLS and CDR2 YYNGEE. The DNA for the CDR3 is TGTGCCAGCAAGTGGGGGAGCACAGATACGCAGTATTTT. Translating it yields CASKWGSTDTQYF.

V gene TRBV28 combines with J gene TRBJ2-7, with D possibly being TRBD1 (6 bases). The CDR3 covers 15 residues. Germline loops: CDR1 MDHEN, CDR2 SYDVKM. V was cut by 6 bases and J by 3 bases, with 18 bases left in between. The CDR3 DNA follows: TGTGCCAGCAGCCGACCGGGACAACCAAGCTACGAGCAGTACTTC. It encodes CASSRPGQPSYEQYF.

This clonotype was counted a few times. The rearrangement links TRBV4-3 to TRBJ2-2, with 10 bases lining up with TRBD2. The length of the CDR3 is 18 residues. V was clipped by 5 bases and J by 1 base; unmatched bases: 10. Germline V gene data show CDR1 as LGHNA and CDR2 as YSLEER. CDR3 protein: CASSYEVAGGLNTGELFF. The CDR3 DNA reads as TGCGCCAGCAGCTACGAGGTAGCGGGGGGACTGAACACCGGGGAGCTGTTTTTT.

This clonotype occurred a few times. The CDR3 spells CASSVGSVIGQETQYF. The CDR3 DNA sequence: TGTGCCAGCAGCGTAGGTAGCGTTATCGGTCAAGAGACCCAGTACTTC. The rearrangement links TRBV9 to TRBJ2-5, with TRBD2 as a possible D gene (5 bases). The V and J ends lost 0 bases and 2 bases respectively, with 14 bases between them. This CDR3 region has 16 residues. CDR1 is SGDLS, CDR2 YYNGEE, per germline.

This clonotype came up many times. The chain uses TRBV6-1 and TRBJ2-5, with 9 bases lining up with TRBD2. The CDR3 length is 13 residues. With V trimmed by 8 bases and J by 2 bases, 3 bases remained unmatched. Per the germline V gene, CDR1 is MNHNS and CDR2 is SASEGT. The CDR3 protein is CASGLAPQETQYF. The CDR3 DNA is TGTGCCAGCGGACTAGCGCCGCAAGAGACCCAGTACTTC.

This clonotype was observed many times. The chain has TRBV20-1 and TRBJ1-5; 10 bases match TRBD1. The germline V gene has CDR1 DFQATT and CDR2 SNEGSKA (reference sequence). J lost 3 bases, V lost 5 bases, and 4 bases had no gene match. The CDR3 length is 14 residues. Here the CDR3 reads CSAGGQGFNQPQHF. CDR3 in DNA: TGCAGTGCTGGGGGACAGGGGTTCAATCAGCCCCAGCATTTT.

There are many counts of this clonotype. CDR3 sequence reads: CASSQALERGNYNEQFF. The CDR3 DNA reads TGCGCCAGCAGCCAAGCCCTCGAGCGGGGAAATTACAATGAGCAGTTCTTC. The V gene is TRBV4-3, the J gene TRBJ2-1, with 7 bases that match TRBD2. The CDR3 extends over 17 amino acids. Trimming at V came to 1 base and at J to 4 bases, leaving 10 bases not matched to a gene. CDR1 LGHNA and CDR2 YSLEER come from the germline V gene.

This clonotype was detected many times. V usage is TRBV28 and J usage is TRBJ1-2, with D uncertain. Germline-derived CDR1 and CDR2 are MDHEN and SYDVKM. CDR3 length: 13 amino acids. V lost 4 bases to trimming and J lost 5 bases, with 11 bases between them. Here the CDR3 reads CASSSGGEYGYTF. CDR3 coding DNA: TGTGCCAGCAGTTCGGGCGGCGAGTATGGCTACACCTTC.

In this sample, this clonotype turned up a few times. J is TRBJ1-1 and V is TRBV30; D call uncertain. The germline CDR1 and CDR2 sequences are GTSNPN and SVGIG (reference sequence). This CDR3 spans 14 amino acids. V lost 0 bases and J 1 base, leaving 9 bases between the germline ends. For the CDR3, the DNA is TGTGCCTGGAGTGTACTTACTGAGAACACTGAAGCTTTCTTT. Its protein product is CAWSVLTENTEAFF.

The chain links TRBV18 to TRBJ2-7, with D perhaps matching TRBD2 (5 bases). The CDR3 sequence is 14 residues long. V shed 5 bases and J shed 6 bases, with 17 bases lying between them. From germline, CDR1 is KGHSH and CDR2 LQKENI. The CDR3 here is CASSSGLNGIEQYF. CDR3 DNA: TGTGCCAGCTCATCAGGACTTAACGGCATCGAGCAGTACTTC.

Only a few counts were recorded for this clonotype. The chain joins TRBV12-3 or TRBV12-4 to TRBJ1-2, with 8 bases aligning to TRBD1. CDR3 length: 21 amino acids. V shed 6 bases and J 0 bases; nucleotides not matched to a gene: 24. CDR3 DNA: TGTGCCAGCAGCCTACACCGGACAGGGTTGATATCAACGAAAGCTAACTATGGCTACACCTTC. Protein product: CASSLHRTGLISTKANYGYTF.

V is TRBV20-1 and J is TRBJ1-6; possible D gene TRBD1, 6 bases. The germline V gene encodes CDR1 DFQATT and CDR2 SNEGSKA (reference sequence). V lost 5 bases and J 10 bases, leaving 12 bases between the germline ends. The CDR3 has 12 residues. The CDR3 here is CSAQQGGSPLHF. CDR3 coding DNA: TGCAGTGCTCAACAGGGAGGATCACCCCTCCACTTT.

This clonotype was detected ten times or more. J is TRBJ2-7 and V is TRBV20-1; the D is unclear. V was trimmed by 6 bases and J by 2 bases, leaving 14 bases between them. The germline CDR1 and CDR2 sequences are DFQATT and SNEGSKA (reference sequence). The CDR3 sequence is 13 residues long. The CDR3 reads CSAPATATYEQYF. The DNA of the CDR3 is TGCAGTGCCCCCGCGACCGCGACCTACGAGCAGTACTTC.

CDR3 region: CASSYSSSYNEQFF. As DNA, the CDR3 is TGTGCCAGCAGTTACTCGTCCTCCTACAATGAGCAGTTCTTC. The rearrangement links TRBV6-6 to TRBJ2-1; D is uncertain. The ends were cut back, 0 bases at V and 0 bases at J, with 3 bases in the middle. Per germline, CDR1 MNHNY and CDR2 SVGAGI (reference sequence). The CDR3 covers 14 residues.